The entry that follows covers one T cell receptor beta chain sequence. Its antigen specificity is not known. Base qualities are not provided; no much larger clone lies one nucleotide away. TCRbeta CDR3 regions were amplified from genomic DNA using the immunoSEQ Assay, a bias-controlled multiplex PCR. Per the source publication's procedure: Within the assay, amplification of reference gene primers was used to estimate how many nucleated cells each sample contained. To quantify the absolute abundance of each unique TCRbeta CDR3 rearrangement, sequence reads were collapsed and filtered. For each sample, productive Simpson clonality was calculated as the square root of Simpson's diversity index across productive rearrangements. TCRdb re-hosts the immuneACCESS table, in-frame sequences only. Its copies lack some clones; in the studies checked, an unresolved V gene accounts for under half of them, and the cause for the rest is not known. V, J and clone size reflect that table, while D and trimming were determined from the DNA. In all, the sample holds hundreds of thousands of clones, and approximately 86% of those were seen once. Over 0.95% of the sample is held by the ten biggest clonotypes.

The sample originates from a study of blood T cell repertoires in COVID-19 (dated by TCRdb to about 2020). Study-wide context: Samples from collaborators originated in the United States, Italy and Spain and spanned both the acute and convalescent phases of COVID-19. The prospective study material was composed of cDNA or gDNA derived from T cells, B-cell-depleted T cells, or PBMCs. Samples were obtained from the ongoing ImmuneRACE study (first 160 participants) and from 1,200 or so subjects provided by 6 global collaborators. Deeply sampled blood TCRbeta repertoires from subjects exposed to, actively infected with, or recovered from COVID-19 were included in the dataset. The sample metadata nearly always contained a de-identified subject ID, COVID-19 status, age in years and sex. The repertoires were made available in a free public database intended to serve as a resource for research on the immune response to SARS-CoV-2. HLA class I and class II types, where available, came from metadata supplied by the sample provider rather than from assay-based typing.

At one collaborating source in Seattle, patients were enrolled during active infection and were followed longitudinally through the course of disease. The collaborating institutions used their own protocols to collect whole blood in K2EDTA tubes. For TCRbeta analysis, collaborators shipped samples in one of three forms: frozen whole blood, isolated PBMCs, or DNA extracted from either of those sample types. General findings and caveats noted by the study authors: The amount of clinical and demographic metadata varied by source and participant and was provided uncurated.

Reading the germline V gene (reference sequence) gives CDR1 GTSNPN and CDR2 SVGIG. Relative to germline, V is missing 0 bases and J is missing 5 bases, with 7 bases of the junction outside any gene match. The CDR3 runs 16 amino acids, cysteine and phenylalanine included. Only CDR3 DNA is held: 48 bases, read in frame from base 1. In this chain, TRBV30 is recombined with TRBJ1-4; a stretch of 9 junction bases matches TRBD1. The clonotype originates from a woman under 40 with COVID-19, enrolled during active disease. What was sequenced was peripheral blood. This receptor has the CDR3 CAWSVRGGTGNEKLFF. The DNA is TGTGCCTGGAGTGTACGGGGGGGGACAGGGAATGAAAAACTGTTTTTT.